These 2 T cell receptor beta chains came from one sample sequenced in a study of CD8 T cells in ankylosing spondylitis. MiXCR was run by TCRdb on the 5' RACE reads, yielding one entry per CDR3 protein. Altogether around 250,000 distinct CDR3 sequences are present, roughly 32% being singletons, with the ten largest covering approximately 4.6%. What was sequenced was blood, either unsorted or a sorted T cell fraction (not recorded which). These receptors were obtained from a male donor with ankylosing spondylitis or in good health (not recorded which).

In this sample, this clonotype turned up a few times. This sequence joins TRBV5-1 and TRBJ2-3, with a tentative D call TRBD2 (6 bases). Trimming stripped 4 bases from V and 6 bases from J, with 18 bases between. The germline gives CDR1 SGHRS, CDR2 YFSETQ. The CDR3 is 15 amino acids. The CDR3 region has the DNA TGCGCCAGCAGCCCGACGGGCGGGGCCTCGGATACGCAGTATTTT. Its protein is CASSPTGGASDTQYF.

This clonotype has only a few counts. The chain couples TRBV20-1 to TRBJ2-7; possibly TRBD2 for D (7 bases). Trimming took 3 bases from V and 2 from J, leaving 17 bases between them. Germline V gene sequence: CDR1 DFQATT, CDR2 SNEGSKA (reference sequence). There are 15 residues in the CDR3. The CDR3 loop reads CSASATGGLPYEQYF. CDR3 DNA: TGCAGTGCTAGCGCGACCGGGGGGCTCCCCTACGAGCAGTACTTC.